Detailed here is one T cell receptor (beta chain). Its specificity is unknown. The entry originates in a study of shared clonotypes between healthy human individuals. Study observations and caveats: Enrolling few donors narrowed the genetic and exposure-history diversity that was represented.

Produced via immunoSEQ multiplex PCR; TCRdb's table is partial and in-frame only. The repertoire holds roughly 2.1 million clones, approximately 94% seen once, with 1.5% to 2% in the top ten. The naive CD8 subset, CD45RO-negative cells positively selected for CCR7, excluded terminally differentiated effector memory CD45RA+ cells. The CDR3 runs 16 residues. V gave up 6 bases and J gave up 8 bases; unmatched junction bases: 16. Per germline, CDR1 SGDLS and CDR2 YYNGEE. The clonotype was recovered from a man aged 18 to 30 in good health. Some clones in this sample may be carry-over from other donors' samples. Sequenced: naive CD8+ T cells from PBMCs. The chain uses TRBV9 and TRBJ2-1; 8 bases fit TRBD2. CDR3 loop: CASTRGGHTLEDEQFF. In DNA, the CDR3 is TGTGCCAGCACCCGGGGGGGACACACCTTAGAGGATGAGCAGTTCTTC.